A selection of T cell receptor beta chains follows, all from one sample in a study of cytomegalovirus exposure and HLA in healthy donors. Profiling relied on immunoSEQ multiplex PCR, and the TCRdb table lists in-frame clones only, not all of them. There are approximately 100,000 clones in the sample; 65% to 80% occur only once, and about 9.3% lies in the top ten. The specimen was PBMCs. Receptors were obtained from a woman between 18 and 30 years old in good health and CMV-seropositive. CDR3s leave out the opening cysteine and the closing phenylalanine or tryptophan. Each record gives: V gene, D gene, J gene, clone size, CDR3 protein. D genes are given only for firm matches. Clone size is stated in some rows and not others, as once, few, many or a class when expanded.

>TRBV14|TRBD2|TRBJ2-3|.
ASSPRAGRVDTQY
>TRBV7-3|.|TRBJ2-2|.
ASRPTTNTGELF
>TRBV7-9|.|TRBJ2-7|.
ASSLAGANYEQY
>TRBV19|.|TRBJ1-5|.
ASTRNGGGGFSNQPQH
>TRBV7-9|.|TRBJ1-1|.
ASSSPDSINTEAF
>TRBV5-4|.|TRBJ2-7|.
ASSWDLYEQY
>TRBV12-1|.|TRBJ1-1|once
ASPGEGENTEAF
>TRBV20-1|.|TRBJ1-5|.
SAAGGEPQH
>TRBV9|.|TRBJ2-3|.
ASSVVNTYTDTQY
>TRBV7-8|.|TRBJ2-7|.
ASSPRERSSYEQY
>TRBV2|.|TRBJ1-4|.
ASSEGARSEKLF
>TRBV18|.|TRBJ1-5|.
ASSPRAGGGNQPQH
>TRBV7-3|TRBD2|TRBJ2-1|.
ASADTSGYNEQF
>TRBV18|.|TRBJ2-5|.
ASSPPRANQETQY
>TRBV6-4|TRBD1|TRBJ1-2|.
ASSRLQDRAYGYT
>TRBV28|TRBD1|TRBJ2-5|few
ASSRSGQGRETQY
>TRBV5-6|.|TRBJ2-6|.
ASSLRRDSGANVLT
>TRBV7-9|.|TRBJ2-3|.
ASRSSAGDTQY
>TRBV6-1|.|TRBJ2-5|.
ASSEVLRRETQY
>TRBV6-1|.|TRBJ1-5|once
ASTGLSSNQPQH
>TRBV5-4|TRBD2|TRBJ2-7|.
ASSPRGGPPYEQY
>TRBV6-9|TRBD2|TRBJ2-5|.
ASSYSSLAGRYGSEETQY
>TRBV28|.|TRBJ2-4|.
ASASPPPDRNIQY
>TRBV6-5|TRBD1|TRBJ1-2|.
ASTTAGTADRGYT
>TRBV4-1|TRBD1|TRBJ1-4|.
ASSQERGRNEKLF
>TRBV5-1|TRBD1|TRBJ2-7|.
ASSLGTGGQHEQY
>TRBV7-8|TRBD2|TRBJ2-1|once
ASSPRTSGVPGSYNEQF
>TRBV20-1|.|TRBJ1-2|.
SAAGYGYT
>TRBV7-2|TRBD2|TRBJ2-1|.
ASSPGLAQNNEQF
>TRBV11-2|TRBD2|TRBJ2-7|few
ASSSLAGGLYEQY
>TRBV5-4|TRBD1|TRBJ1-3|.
ASYMDRAGNTIY
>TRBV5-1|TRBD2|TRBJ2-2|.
ASSLIRTSGGANTGELF
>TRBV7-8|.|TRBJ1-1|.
ASSQRYPRGVEAF
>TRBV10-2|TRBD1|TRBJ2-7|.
ASSGSPSRQGFGEQY
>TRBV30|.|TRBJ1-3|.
AWRLQGIGNTIY
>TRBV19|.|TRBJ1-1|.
ASSRGGLNTEAF
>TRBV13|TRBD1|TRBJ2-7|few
ASSAAEDRYHEQY
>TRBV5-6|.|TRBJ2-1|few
ASSFNSIEQF
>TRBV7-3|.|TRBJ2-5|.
ASSLMVGGKETQY
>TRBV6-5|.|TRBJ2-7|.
ASTPGGFPGYEQY
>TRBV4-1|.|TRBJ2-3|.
ASSQDRPVRGSPHHTQY
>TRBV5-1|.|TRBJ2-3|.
ASSTDSNWVDTQY
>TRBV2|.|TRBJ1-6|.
ASIRGGNSPLH
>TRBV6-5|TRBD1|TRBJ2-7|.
ASTKFGGTGVEQY
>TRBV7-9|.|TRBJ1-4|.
ASSPLGGGHNEKLF
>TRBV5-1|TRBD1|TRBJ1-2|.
ASSSGRAGGWVGYT
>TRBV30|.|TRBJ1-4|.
AWSVGRRDEKLF
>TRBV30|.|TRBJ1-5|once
AWRPPGVRHFRKPQH
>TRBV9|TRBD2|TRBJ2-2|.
ASSVRLAELNTGELF
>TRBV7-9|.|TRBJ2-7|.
ASSPGSYEDEQY
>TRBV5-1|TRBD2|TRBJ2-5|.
ASSSSRTSAAEETQY
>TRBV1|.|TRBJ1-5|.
TSSWRASNQPQH
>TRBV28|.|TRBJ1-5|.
ATKTGKRGGNQPQH
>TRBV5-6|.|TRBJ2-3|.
ASSLGGVGHQDTQY
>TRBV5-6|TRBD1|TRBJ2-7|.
ASSRDRGTYEQY
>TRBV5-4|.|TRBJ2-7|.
ASSSPGRQESYEQY
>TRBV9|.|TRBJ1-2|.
ASSGRQATYGYT